This TCR beta chain was retrieved from a study of shared clonotypes between healthy human individuals. Each subset's genomic DNA was shared equally among a number of immunoSEQ plates. Assay: immunoSEQ multiplex PCR; the TCRdb copy retains only in-frame clones and omits some. The data hold some 680,000 clones, with roughly 73% observed a single time. Study outcomes and limitations: A small donor pool kept down the genetic and exposure-history diversity that was represented. Among a few donors, roughly 5% of naive CD4 clonotypes were found in common.

The study separated CD4+ cells into CD45RA+ naive and CD45RA-negative memory subsets. To note about this clone: Its matching antigen is unknown.

Unmatched junction bases numbered 4, after V lost 2 bases and J lost 3 bases. CDR3 size: 14 residues. Germline lookup yields CDR1 MNHEY and CDR2 SMNVEV (reference sequence). This chain joins TRBV27 and TRBJ2-7, with 7 bases aligning to TRBD1. The sequence derives from a woman aged 25 to 39 in good health. The sequencing sample was made of memory CD4+ T cells sorted from blood. Described subset: CD45RA-negative fraction. The CDR3 sequence is CASSLRQGVYEQYF. The CDR3 DNA follows: TGTGCCAGCAGTTTAAGGCAGGGGGTCTACGAGCAGTACTTC.